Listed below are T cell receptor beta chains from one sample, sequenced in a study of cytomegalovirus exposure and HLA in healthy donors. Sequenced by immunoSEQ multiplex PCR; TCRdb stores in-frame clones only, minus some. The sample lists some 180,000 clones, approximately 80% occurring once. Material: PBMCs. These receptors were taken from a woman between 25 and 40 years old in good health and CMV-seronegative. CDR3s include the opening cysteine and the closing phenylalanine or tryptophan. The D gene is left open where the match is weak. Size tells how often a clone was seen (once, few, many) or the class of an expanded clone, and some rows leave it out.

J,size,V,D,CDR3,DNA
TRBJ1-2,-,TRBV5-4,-,CASSSRAGFYGYTF,TGTGCCAGCAGCTCTCGAGCAGGTTTCTATGGCTACACCTTC
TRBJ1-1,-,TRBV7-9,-,CASSSRMRQGAFF,TGTGCCAGCAGCTCCCGGATGCGGCAGGGAGCTTTCTTT
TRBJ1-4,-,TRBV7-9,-,CASSLSDTTNEKLFF,TGTGCCAGCAGCTTATCAGATACAACTAATGAAAAACTGTTTTTT
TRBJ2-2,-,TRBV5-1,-,CASSLDRPNGELFF,TGCGCCAGCAGCTTGGACAGGCCAAACGGGGAGCTGTTTTTT
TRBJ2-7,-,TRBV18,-,CASSPRTNYEQYF,TGTGCCAGCTCACCAAGGACAAACTACGAGCAGTACTTC
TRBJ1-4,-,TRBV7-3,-,CASSLLPGFGKLFF,TGTGCCAGCAGCTTACTGCCGGGGTTCGGAAAACTGTTTTTT
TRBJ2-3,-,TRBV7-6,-,CASSLYTDTQYF,TGTGCCAGCAGCTTATACACAGATACGCAGTATTTT
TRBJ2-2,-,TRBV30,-,CAWSVLRGFFTGELFF,TGTGCCTGGAGTGTACTCAGAGGATTTTTCACCGGGGAGCTGTTTTTT
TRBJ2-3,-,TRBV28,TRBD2,CASSSGGSSTDTQYF,TGTGCCAGCTCCTCGGGCGGGAGCTCGACAGATACGCAGTATTTT
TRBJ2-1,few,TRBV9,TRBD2,CASSPRGRGGEQFF,TGTGCCAGCAGCCCCCGGGGGAGGGGAGGTGAGCAGTTCTTC
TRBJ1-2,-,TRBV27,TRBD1,CASSLSFGTGHYGYTF,TGTGCCAGCAGTTTATCCTTCGGGACAGGGCACTATGGCTACACCTTC
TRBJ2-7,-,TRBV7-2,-,CASSPEGGGLSYEQYF,TGTGCCAGCAGCCCCGAAGGGGGGGGCCTTTCCTACGAGCAGTACTTC
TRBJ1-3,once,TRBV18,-,CASSPQGVPGNTIYF,TGTGCCAGCTCACCACAAGGGGTCCCTGGAAACACCATATATTTT
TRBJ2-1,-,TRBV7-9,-,CASSPPASQNYNEQFF,TGTGCCAGCAGCCCCCCGGCTAGCCAGAACTACAATGAGCAGTTCTTC
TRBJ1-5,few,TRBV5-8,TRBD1,CASSLPGGQPQHF,TGTGCCAGCAGCTTGCCAGGGGGGCAGCCCCAGCATTTT
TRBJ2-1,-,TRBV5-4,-,CASSLGGPYNEQFF,TGTGCCAGCAGCTTGGGGGGCCCGTACAATGAGCAGTTCTTC
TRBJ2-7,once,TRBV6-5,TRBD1,CASSPTGAGTYEQYF,TGTGCCAGCAGTCCTACAGGGGCCGGAACCTACGAGCAGTACTTC
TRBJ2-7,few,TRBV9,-,CASSAGATYEQYF,TGTGCCAGCAGCGCAGGGGCCACGTACGAGCAGTACTTC
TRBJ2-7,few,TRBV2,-,CASSDQGVNYEQYF,TGTGCCAGCAGTGACCAGGGTGTAAACTACGAGCAGTACTTC
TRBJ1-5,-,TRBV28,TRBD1,CASSFPTGGNQPQHF,TGTGCCAGCAGTTTCCCGACAGGGGGCAATCAGCCCCAGCATTTT
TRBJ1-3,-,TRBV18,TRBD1,CASSPGQALAGNTIYF,TGTGCCAGCTCACCGGGACAGGCGTTAGCAGGAAACACCATATATTTT
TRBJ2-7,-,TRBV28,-,CASSSRTVPYEQYF,TGTGCCAGCAGTTCCCGGACAGTTCCATACGAGCAGTACTTC
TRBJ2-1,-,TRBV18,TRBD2,CASSHLAAGGIYNEQFF,TGTGCCAGCTCACACCTAGCGGCGGGAGGTATCTACAATGAGCAGTTCTTC
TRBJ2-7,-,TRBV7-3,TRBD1,CASSQGAGATYEQYF,TGTGCCAGCAGCCAGGGGGCCGGGGCTACCTACGAGCAGTACTTC
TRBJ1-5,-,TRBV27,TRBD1,CASKTGGSNQPQHF,TGTGCCAGCAAGACAGGGGGTAGCAATCAGCCCCAGCATTTT
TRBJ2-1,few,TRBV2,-,CASARFDEQFF,TGTGCCAGCGCGCGGTTTGATGAGCAGTTCTTC
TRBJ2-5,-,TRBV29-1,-,CSVKGNQETQYF,TGCAGCGTGAAGGGGAACCAAGAGACCCAGTACTTC
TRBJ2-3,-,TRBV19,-,CATWGRGGTDTQYF,TGTGCCACCTGGGGTCGGGGAGGCACAGATACGCAGTATTTT
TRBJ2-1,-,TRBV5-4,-,CASSLDRTYEQFF,TGTGCCAGCAGCTTGGACAGAACCTATGAGCAGTTCTTC
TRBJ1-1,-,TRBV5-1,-,CASSKDPAGRNTEAFF,TGCGCCAGCAGCAAGGACCCGGCGGGTAGGAACACTGAAGCTTTCTTT
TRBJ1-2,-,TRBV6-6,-,CASSYPAGRTNYGYTF,TGTGCCAGCAGTTACCCGGCGGGAAGAACTAACTATGGCTACACCTTC
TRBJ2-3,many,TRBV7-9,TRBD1,CASSFKQGAADTQYF,TGTGCCAGCAGCTTCAAACAGGGGGCGGCAGATACGCAGTATTTT
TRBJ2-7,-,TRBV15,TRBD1,CATSDRDRGRYEQYF,TGTGCCACCAGCGACAGGGACAGGGGTCGGTACGAGCAGTACTTC
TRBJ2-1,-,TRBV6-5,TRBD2,CASSYYPKATSGSLFF,TGTGCCAGCAGTTACTATCCCAAGGCGACTAGCGGGAGCCTGTTCTTC
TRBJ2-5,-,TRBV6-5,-,CASSQGQGQETQYF,TGTGCCAGCAGTCAGGGGCAAGGGCAAGAGACCCAGTACTTC
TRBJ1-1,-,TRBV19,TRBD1,CASRQGAFF,TGTGCCAGTAGACAGGGGGCTTTCTTT
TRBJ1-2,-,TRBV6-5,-,CASKNLGSLSF,TGTGCCAGCAAAAATCTGGGGAGTCTATCCTTC